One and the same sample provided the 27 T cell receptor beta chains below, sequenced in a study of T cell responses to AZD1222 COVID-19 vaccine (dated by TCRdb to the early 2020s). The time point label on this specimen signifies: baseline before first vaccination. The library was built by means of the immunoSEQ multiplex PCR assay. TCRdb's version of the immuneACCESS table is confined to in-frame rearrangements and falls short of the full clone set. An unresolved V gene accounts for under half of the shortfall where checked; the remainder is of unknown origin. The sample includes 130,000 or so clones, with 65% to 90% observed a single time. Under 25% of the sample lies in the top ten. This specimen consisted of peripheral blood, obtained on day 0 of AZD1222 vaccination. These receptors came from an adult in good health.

The CDR3 region has the DNA TGTGCCAGTGCCGAGCTGGATTCACCCCTCCACTTT. Its translation: CASAELDSPLHF. The V and J genes are TRBV19 and TRBJ1-6; D ambiguous. The V gene's germline CDR1 is LNHDA and CDR2 SQIVND (reference sequence). The CDR3 has 12 amino acids. V lost 8 bases to trimming and J lost 8 bases, with 10 bases between them.

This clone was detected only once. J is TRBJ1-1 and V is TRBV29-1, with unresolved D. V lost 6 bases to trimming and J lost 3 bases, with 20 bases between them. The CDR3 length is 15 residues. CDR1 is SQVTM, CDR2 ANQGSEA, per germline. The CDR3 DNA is TGCAGCGTCGCCGACCTCGGAGGGAGGTACACTGAAGCTTTCTTT. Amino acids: CSVADLGGRYTEAFF.

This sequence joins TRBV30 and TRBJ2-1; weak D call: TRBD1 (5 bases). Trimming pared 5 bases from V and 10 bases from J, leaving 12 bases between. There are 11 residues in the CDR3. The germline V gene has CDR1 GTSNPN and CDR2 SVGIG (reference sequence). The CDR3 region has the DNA TGTGCCTGGGGGGCGCGGTGGGAGCAGTTCTTC. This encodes CAWGARWEQFF.

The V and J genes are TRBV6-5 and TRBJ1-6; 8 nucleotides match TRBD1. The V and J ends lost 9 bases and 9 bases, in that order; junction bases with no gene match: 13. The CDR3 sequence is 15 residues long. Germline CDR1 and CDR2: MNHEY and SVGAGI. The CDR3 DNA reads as TGTGCCAGTTACCCCGGGACAGGCCTAGGTTCACCCCTCCACTTT. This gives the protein CASYPGTGLGSPLHF.

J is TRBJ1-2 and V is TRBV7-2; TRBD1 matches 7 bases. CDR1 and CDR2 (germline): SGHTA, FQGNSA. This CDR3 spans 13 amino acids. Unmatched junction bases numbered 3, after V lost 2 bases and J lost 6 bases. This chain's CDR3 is CASSLNRGDGYTF. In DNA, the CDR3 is TGTGCCAGCAGCTTAAACAGGGGTGATGGCTACACCTTC.

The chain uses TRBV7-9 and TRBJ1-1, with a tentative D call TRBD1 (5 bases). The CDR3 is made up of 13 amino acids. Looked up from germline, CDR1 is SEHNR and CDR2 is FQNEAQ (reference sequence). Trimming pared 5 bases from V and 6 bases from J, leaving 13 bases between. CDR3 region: CASSPERGSEAFF. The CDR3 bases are TGTGCCAGCAGCCCGGAACGGGGCTCTGAAGCTTTCTTT.

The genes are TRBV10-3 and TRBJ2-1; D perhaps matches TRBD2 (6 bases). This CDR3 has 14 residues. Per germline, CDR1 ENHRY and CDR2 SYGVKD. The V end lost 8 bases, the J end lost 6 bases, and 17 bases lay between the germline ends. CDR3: CAIGPGDLVNEQFF. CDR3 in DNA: TGTGCCATCGGGCCGGGGGACCTGGTCAATGAGCAGTTCTTC.

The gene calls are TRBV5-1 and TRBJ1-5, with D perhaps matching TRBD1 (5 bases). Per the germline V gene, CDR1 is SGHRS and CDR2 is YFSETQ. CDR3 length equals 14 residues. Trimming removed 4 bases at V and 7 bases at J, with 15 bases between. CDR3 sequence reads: CASSTLGGNQPQHF. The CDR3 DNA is TGCGCCAGCAGCACACTTGGGGGAAACCAGCCCCAGCATTTT. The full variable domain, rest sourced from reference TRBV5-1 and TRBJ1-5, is KAGVTQTPRYLIKTRGQQVTLSCSPISGHRSVSWYQQTPGQGLQFLFEYFSETQRNKGNFPGRFSGRQFSNSRSEMNVSTLELGDSALYLCASSTLGGNQPQHFGDGTRLSIL.

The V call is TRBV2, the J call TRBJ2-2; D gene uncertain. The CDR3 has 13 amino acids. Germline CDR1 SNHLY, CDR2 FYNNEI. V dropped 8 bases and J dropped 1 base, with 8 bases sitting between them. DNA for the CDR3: TGTGCCAGCGAGACTCAGAACACCGGGGAGCTGTTTTTT. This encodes CASETQNTGELFF.

As DNA, the CDR3 is TGCGCCAGCGACTACGGGGCGAACACCGGGGAGCTGTTTTTT. This codes for CASDYGANTGELFF. The V gene is TRBV5-1, the J gene TRBJ2-2; possibly TRBD2 for D (5 bases). CDR1 and CDR2 (germline): SGHRS, YFSETQ. This CDR3 has 14 amino acids. Trimming stripped 7 bases from V and 0 bases from J, with 10 bases between. The entire variable domain, with the rest obtained from reference TRBV5-1 and TRBJ2-2, is as follows: KAGVTQTPRYLIKTRGQQVTLSCSPISGHRSVSWYQQTPGQGLQFLFEYFSETQRNKGNFPGRFSGRQFSNSRSEMNVSTLELGDSALYLCASDYGANTGELFFGEGSRLTVL.

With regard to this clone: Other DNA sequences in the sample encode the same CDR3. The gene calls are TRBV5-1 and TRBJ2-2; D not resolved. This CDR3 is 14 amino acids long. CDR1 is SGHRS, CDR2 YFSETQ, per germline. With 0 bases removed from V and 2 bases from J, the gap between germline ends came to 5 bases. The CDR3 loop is CASSLGGNTGELFF. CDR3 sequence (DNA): TGCGCCAGCAGCTTGGGGGGTAACACCGGGGAGCTGTTTTTT.

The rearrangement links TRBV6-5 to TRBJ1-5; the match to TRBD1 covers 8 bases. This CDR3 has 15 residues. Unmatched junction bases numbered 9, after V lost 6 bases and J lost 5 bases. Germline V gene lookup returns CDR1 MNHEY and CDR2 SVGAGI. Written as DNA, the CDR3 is TGTGCCAGCAGCTCCACGCAGGGGGCTCATCAGCCCCAGCATTTT. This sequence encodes CASSSTQGAHQPQHF.

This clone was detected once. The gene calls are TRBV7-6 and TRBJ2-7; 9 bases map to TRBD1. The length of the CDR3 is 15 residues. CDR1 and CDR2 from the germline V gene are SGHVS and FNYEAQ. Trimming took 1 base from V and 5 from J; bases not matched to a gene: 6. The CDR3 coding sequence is TGTGCCAGCAGCTTAGGGACAGGGGATTTCCACGAGCAGTACTTC. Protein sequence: CASSLGTGDFHEQYF.

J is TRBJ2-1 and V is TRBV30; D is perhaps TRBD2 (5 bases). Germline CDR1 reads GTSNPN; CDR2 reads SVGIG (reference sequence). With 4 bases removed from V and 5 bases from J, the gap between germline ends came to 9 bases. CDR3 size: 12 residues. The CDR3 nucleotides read TGTGCCTGGACGCGAGGGAACAATGAGCAGTTCTTC. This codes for CAWTRGNNEQFF.

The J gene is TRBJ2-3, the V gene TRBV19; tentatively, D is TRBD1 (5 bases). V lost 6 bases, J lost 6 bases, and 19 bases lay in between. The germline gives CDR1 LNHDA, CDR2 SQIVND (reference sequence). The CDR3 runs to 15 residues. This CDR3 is CASRPRTGSGDTQYF. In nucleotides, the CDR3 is TGTGCCAGTAGACCGAGAACAGGATCAGGCGATACGCAGTATTTT. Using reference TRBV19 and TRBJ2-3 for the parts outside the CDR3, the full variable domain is DGGITQSPKYLFRKEGQNVTLSCEQNLNHDAMYWYRQDPGQGLRLIYYSQIVNDFQKGDIAEGYSVSREKKESFPLTVTSAQKNPTAFYLCASRPRTGSGDTQYFGPGTRLTVL.

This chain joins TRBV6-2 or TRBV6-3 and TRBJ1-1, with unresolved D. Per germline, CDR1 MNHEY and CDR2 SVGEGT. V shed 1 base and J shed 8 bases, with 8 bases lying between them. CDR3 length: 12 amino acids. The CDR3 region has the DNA TGTGCCAGCAGTTACTGGAGTGAGGAAGCTTTCTTT. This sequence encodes CASSYWSEEAFF.

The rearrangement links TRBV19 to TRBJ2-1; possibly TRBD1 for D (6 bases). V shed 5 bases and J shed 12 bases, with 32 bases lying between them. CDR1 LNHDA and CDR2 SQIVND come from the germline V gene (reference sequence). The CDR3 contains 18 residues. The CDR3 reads CASSSGSSTPGQSMRQFF. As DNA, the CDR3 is TGTGCCAGTAGTTCTGGTAGTTCTACCCCCGGACAGTCAATGAGGCAGTTCTTC.

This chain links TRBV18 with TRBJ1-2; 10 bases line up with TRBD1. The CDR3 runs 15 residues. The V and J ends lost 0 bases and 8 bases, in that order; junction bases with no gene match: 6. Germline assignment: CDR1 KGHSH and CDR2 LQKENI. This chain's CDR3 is CASSPPGTGVVGYTF. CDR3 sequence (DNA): TGTGCCAGCTCACCACCGGGGACAGGGGTCGTCGGCTACACCTTC.

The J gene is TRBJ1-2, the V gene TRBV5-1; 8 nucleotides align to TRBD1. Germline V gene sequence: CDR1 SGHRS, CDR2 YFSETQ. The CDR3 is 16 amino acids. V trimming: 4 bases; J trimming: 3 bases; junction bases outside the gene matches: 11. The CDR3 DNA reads TGCGCCAGCAGCCCGTCGACAGGGGCGACTTACTATGGCTACACCTTC. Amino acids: CASSPSTGATYYGYTF.

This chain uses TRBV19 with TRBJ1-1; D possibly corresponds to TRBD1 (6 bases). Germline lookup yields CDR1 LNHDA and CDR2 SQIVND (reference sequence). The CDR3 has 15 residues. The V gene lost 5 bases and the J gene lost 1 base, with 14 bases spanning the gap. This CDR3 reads CASSQTGGGNTEAFF. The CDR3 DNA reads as TGTGCCAGTAGTCAGACGGGGGGCGGGAACACTGAAGCTTTCTTT.

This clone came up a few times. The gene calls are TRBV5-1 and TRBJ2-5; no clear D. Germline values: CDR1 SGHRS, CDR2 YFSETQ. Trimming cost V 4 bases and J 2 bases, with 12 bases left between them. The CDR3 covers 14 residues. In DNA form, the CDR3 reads TGCGCCAGCAGCCTCATGGCAACACAAGAGACCCAGTACTTC. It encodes CASSLMATQETQYF.

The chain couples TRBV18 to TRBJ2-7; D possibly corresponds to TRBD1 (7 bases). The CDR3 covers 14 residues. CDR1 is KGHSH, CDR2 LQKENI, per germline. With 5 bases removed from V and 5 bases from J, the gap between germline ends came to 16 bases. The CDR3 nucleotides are TGTGCCAGCTCATCCCCGGCAGGGGGGCACGAGCAGTACTTC. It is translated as CASSSPAGGHEQYF.

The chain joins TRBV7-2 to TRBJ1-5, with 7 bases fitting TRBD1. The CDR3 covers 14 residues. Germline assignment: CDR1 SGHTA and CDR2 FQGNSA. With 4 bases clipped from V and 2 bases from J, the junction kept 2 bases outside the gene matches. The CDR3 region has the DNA TGTGCCAGCAGCTCAGGACAGGGCAATCAGCCCCAGCATTTT. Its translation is CASSSGQGNQPQHF. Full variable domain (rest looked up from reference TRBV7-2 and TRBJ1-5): GAGVSQSPSNKVTEKGKDVELRCDPISGHTALYWYRQSLGQGLEFLIYFQGNSAPDKSGLPSDRFSAERTGGSVSTLTIQRTQQEDSAVYLCASSSGQGNQPQHFGDGTRLSIL.

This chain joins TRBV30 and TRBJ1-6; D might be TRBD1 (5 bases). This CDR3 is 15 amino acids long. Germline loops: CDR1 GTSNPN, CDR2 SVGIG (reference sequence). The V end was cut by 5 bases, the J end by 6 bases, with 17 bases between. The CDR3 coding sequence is TGTGCCTGGGGGGCCGGGCGACAAATTAATTCACCCCTCCACTTT. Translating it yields CAWGAGRQINSPLHF.

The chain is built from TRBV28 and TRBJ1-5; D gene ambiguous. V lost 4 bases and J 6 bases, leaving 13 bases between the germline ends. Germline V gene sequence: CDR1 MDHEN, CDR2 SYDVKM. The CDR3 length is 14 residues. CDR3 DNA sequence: TGTGCCAGCAGTTCACCTGCGGGTTCTCAGCCCCAGCATTTT. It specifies CASSSPAGSQPQHF.

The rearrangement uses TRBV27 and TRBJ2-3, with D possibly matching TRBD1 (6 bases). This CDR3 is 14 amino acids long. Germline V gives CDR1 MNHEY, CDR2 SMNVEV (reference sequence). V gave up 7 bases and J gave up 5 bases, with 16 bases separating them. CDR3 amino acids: CASTDTGFGDTQYF. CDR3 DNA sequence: TGTGCCAGCACCGACACAGGGTTTGGAGATACGCAGTATTTT.

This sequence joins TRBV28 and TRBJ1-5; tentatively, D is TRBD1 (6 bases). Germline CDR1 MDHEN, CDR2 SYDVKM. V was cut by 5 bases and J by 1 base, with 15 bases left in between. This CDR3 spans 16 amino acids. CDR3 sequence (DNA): TGTGCCAGCAGTGGACCAACAGGGTTAAGCAATCAGCCCCAGCATTTT. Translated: CASSGPTGLSNQPQHF.